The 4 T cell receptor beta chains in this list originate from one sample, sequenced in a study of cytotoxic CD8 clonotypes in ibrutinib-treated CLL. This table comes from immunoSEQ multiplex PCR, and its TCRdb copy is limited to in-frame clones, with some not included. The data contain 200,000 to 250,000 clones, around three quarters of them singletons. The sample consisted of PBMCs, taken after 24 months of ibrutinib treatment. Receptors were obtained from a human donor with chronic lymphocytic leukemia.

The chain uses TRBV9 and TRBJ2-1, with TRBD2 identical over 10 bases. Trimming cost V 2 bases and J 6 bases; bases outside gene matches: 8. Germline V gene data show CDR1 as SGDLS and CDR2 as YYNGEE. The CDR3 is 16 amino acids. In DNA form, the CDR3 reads TGTGCCAGCAGCGTCCCAGCTAGCGGGAGTCCCAATGAGCAGTTCTTC. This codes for CASSVPASGSPNEQFF.

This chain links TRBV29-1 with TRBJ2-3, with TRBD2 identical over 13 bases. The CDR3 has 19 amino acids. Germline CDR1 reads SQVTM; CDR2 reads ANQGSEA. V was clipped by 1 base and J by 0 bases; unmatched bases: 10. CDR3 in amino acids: CSVEGEVGLAGYSTDTQYF. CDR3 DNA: TGCAGCGTTGAAGGGGAGGTGGGACTAGCGGGATATAGCACAGATACGCAGTATTTT.

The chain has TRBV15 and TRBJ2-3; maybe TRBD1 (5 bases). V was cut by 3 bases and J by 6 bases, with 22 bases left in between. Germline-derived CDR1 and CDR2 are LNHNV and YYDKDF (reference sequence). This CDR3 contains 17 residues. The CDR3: CATSRPSSQALGDTQYF. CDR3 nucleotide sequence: TGTGCCACCAGCAGGCCCTCTTCACAGGCCCTGGGGGATACGCAGTATTTT.

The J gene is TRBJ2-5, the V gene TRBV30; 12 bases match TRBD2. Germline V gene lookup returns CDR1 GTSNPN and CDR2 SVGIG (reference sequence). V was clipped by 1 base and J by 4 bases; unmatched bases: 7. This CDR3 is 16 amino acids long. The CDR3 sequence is CAWSAGLAGYLETQYF. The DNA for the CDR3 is TGTGCCTGGAGTGCCGGACTAGCGGGATACTTAGAGACCCAGTACTTC.